This T cell receptor beta chain was documented in a study of Graves' ophthalmopathy and Graves' hyperthyroidism (dated by TCRdb to between 2018 and 2020). As for the study more broadly: Stable hyperthyroidism was defined as no progression to ophthalmopathy within 18 months of follow-up. The study used TCR beta repertoire signatures to distinguish Graves' ophthalmopathy from Graves' hyperthyroidism and to predict progression to ophthalmopathy. In total, 135 blood samples were TCR-sequenced: approximately 40 ophthalmopathy, some 80 hyperthyroidism and approximately 17 hyperthyroidism-to-ophthalmopathy patients. To explore V-J signatures that distinguish ophthalmopathy from hyperthyroidism, a discovery set of 100 patients was enrolled, made up of 40 to 45 with ophthalmopathy and under 65 with stable hyperthyroidism. An independent validation cohort was composed of some 18 hyperthyroidism patients and around 15 patients who later progressed from hyperthyroidism to ophthalmopathy. In more than five hyperthyroidism patients, T-cell repertoires of thyroid tissue and blood were compared. After sampling, hyperthyroidism patients received methimazole starting at 30 mg daily, and ophthalmopathy patients received high-dose intravenous methylprednisolone. Overall study outcomes, separate from this receptor: In validation, the model predicted ophthalmopathy progression with less than 71% sensitivity and 72.22% specificity; around twelve predicted patients were CT-confirmed with GO in a median of approximately 6.5 months. In cross-validation, the 13-signature model distinguished ophthalmopathy from stable hyperthyroidism with nearly 90% sensitivity and around 81% specificity, and in the test set the corresponding values were approximately 80% and 68%. Among expanded thyroid clonotypes with frequency above 0.001, most also showed up in blood, which suggests that blood repertoires may reflect the thyroid immune response. Sample size was not predetermined statistically, and investigators were not blinded to group allocation.

This clonotype has only a few counts. Its antigen is unknown. No quality values exist for individual bases; no much larger clone is one base distant. TCR beta CDR3 regions were amplified from RNA transcripts for repertoire sequencing. A first-round RT-PCR used HTBI primers with the Qiagen OneStep RT-PCR kit, followed by a second-round multiplex PCR, size selection and purification. The libraries underwent paired-end sequencing with 100 bp reads on an Illumina HiSeq2000. In the original analysis: SOAPnuke was used to process the reads, throwing out any read that had adapters, had uncalled bases, had a mean Phred below 15, or lacked an exact constant-primer or identifier match. COPE v1.2.5 was used to merge the high-quality paired reads. Each unique nucleotide sequence was defined as a clonotype, and clonotypes were aligned to IMGT TRB V, D and J references with MiTCR v1.1. The analysis was limited to V-J combinations with a frequency above 0.0001, which together covered approximately 99% of repertoires. For each V-J combination, a TCR clonal expansion and chaos score was defined as F50 clonal expansion divided by the chaos observed in the TCRdist matrix. Welch's t-statistics and random forest were used to narrow the features down to around 12 V-J combinations, which were then fed into a naive Bayes classifier. The similarity between thyroid and blood repertoires was quantified using the Morisita-Horn index. Starting from the raw public reads, TCRdb applied fastp trimming at Q25, assembled clones with MiXCR and retained in-frame beta chains. Duplicate CDR3 protein sequences are folded into a single record with the most common DNA and genes. TCRdb's processing, not the authors', yielded these V and J calls. The table for this sample lists more than 1,000,000 distinct CDR3 sequences; about 35% of them were counted only once. Approximately 12% of the sample is taken by the ten largest.

The CDR3, from cysteine to phenylalanine, totals 16 residues. Of the read, only the CDR3 DNA is kept; its 48 bases are in frame from base 1. From a lookup of the germline V gene, CDR1 and CDR2 are SGHAT and FQNNGV. V is cut back by 5 bases and J by 9 bases, with 9 bases in the junction unmatched. Hyperthyroidism patients were newly diagnosed, were aged 18 to 65 years, and had a disease duration under 2 months. Patients were excluded if they had other autoimmune diseases, uncontrolled infections, pregnancy or lactation. Clinical symptoms, serum thyroxine, TRAb, thyroid ultrasound and orbital computed tomography were used for diagnosis. Trizol reagent was used to extract the total RNA, and its quality was then checked on an Agilent 2100 Bioanalyzer.

The chain uses TRBV11-2 and TRBJ2-1, with 14 junctional bases fitting TRBD2. The TCR was taken from an adult man with Graves' hyperthyroidism. The material sequenced was peripheral blood or thyroid tissue (not recorded which). The CDR3 in this case is CASSPTPGLAGVEQFF. The nucleotides are TGTGCCAGCAGCCCAACCCCGGGACTAGCGGGAGTTGAGCAGTTCTTC.